This T cell receptor (beta chain) was identified during a study of blood T cell repertoires in COVID-19. Across the whole study: Whether acute or convalescent, the COVID-19 samples came from the United States, Italy and Spain. T cells, B-cell-depleted T cells, or PBMCs provided the cDNA or gDNA that served as material.

Trimming shortened V by 4 bases and J by 2 bases, and 12 bases separated the two germline ends. The CDR3 is 14 residues long. Looked up from germline, CDR1 is SGHKS and CDR2 is YYEKEE (reference sequence). How the authors handled the data: Cell counts per sample came from amplifying reference gene primers. Data came from immunoSEQ multiplex PCR; TCRdb stores just in-frame clones and leaves some out. V, J and clone size reflect that table, while D and trimming were determined from the DNA. The data show around 160,000 clones, with 65% to 85% seen just once and more than 11% held by the top ten. Sequenced: peripheral blood. This clonotype originated in a woman of 80 years or more with acute or convalescent COVID-19. The chain is built from TRBV5-5 and TRBJ1-2; D is unresolved. The CDR3 spells CASSPGWANYGYTF. In DNA, the CDR3 is TGTGCCAGCAGCCCAGGTTGGGCGAACTATGGCTACACCTTC. The complete variable domain, with remaining parts taken from reference TRBV5-5 and TRBJ1-2, reads DAGVTQSPTHLIKTRGQQVTLRCSPISGHKSVSWYQQVLGQGPQFIFQYYEKEERGRGNFPDRFSARQFPNYSSELNVNALLLGDSALYLCASSPGWANYGYTFGSGTRLTVV.